The rows below give T cell receptor beta chains drawn from one sample of a study of shared clonotypes between healthy human individuals. Clones were sequenced by immunoSEQ multiplex PCR, and TCRdb holds only the in-frame ones, with some missing. The sample yields roughly 1,100,000 clones, around four fifths seen once. The sequenced material came from memory CD4+ T cells sorted from blood. These receptors all stem from a man between 18 and 29 years old in good health. The CDR3 runs from the conserved cysteine through the conserved F or W. Each record gives: V gene, J gene, D gene, clone size, CDR3 protein. D genes are given only for firm matches. Expanded clones are given a class, and other clones once, few, many or no size at all.

v_call: TRBV5-1; j_call: TRBJ2-3; d_call: .; clone_size: .; cdr3_aa: CASSSYTAVQTDTQYF
v_call: TRBV11-2; j_call: TRBJ2-1; d_call: .; clone_size: .; cdr3_aa: CASSAYRARDYNEQFF
v_call: TRBV5-1; j_call: TRBJ2-1; d_call: TRBD1; clone_size: .; cdr3_aa: CASSYQGAQHNEQFF
v_call: TRBV19; j_call: TRBJ2-3; d_call: TRBD2; clone_size: .; cdr3_aa: CASSFRLAGSTDTQYF
v_call: TRBV25-1; j_call: TRBJ1-1; d_call: .; clone_size: .; cdr3_aa: CASSASSEGGAFF
v_call: TRBV15; j_call: TRBJ1-3; d_call: TRBD1; clone_size: .; cdr3_aa: CATSRETGGSGNTIYF
v_call: TRBV4-3; j_call: TRBJ2-2; d_call: .; clone_size: .; cdr3_aa: CASSQGLGANTGELFF
v_call: TRBV9; j_call: TRBJ2-3; d_call: TRBD2; clone_size: .; cdr3_aa: CASSLRAGGAPDTQYF
v_call: TRBV10-1; j_call: TRBJ2-3; d_call: .; clone_size: few; cdr3_aa: CASSEGDMRDTQYF
v_call: TRBV7-2; j_call: TRBJ1-5; d_call: .; clone_size: .; cdr3_aa: CASSRTRDQPQHF
v_call: TRBV28; j_call: TRBJ2-5; d_call: TRBD2; clone_size: .; cdr3_aa: CASSLEGSGVETQYF
v_call: TRBV28; j_call: TRBJ1-2; d_call: .; clone_size: .; cdr3_aa: CASSFGGANYGYTF
v_call: TRBV6-6; j_call: TRBJ2-5; d_call: .; clone_size: .; cdr3_aa: CASSYSSRTETQYF
v_call: TRBV19; j_call: TRBJ2-3; d_call: .; clone_size: few; cdr3_aa: CATAGSSTDTQYF
v_call: TRBV7-2; j_call: TRBJ2-3; d_call: TRBD1; clone_size: .; cdr3_aa: CASRRTGVTDTQYF
v_call: TRBV2; j_call: TRBJ2-1; d_call: .; clone_size: .; cdr3_aa: CASSEIPGPYNEQFF